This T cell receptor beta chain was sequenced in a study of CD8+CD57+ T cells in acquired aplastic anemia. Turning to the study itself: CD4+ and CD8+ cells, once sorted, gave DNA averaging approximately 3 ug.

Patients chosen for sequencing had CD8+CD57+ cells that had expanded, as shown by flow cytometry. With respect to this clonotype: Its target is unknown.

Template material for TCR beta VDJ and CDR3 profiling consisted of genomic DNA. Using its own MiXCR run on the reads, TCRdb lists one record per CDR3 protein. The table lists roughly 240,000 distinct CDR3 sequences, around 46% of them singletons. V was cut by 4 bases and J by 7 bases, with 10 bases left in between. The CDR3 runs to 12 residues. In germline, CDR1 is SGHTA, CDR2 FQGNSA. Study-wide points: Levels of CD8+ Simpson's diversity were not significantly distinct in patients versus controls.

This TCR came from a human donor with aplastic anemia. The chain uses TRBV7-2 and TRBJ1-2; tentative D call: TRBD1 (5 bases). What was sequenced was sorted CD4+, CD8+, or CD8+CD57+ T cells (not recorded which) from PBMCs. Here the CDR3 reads CASSSSGGGYTF. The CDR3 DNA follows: TGTGCCAGCAGCTCATCGGGGGGTGGCTACACCTTC.